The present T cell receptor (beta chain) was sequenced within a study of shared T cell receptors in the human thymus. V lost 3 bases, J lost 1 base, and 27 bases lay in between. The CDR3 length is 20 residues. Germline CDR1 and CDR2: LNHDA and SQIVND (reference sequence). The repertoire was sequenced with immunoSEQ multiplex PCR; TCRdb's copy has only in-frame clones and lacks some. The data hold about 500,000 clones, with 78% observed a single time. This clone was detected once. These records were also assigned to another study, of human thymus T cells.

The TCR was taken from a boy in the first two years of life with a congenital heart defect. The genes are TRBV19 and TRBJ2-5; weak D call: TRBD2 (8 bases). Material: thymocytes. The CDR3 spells CASSIGRQGTSGARQETQYF. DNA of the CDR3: TGTGCCAGTAGTATTGGTCGACAGGGAACTAGCGGAGCTCGCCAAGAGACCCAGTACTTC.